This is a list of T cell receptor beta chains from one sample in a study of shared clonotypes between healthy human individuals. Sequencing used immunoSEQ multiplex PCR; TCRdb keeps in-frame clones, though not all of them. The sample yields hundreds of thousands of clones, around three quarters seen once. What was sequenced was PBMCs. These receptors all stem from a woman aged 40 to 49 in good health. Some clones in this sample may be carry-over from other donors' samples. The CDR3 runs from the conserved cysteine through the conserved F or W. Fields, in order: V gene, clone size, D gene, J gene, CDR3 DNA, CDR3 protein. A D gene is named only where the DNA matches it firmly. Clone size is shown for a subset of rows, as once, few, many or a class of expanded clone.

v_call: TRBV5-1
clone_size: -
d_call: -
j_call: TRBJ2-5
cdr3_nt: TGCGCCAGCCAAGTGCAGGGCCTCCAAGAGACCCAGTACTTC
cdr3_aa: CASQVQGLQETQYF

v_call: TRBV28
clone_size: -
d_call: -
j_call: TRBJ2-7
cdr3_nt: TGTGCCAGCACTTTAGCAGGGAGCTCCTACGAGCAGTACTTC
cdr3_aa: CASTLAGSSYEQYF

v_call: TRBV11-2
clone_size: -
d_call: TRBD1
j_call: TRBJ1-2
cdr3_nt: TGTGCCAGCAGCTCACAGGGGGCTCTCGACTATGGCTACACCTTC
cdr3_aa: CASSSQGALDYGYTF

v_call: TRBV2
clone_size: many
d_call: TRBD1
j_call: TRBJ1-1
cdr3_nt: TGTGCCAGCAGCTGGTTCGCCGGGACAGCAAACGTGAACACTGAAGCTTTCTTT
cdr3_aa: CASSWFAGTANVNTEAFF

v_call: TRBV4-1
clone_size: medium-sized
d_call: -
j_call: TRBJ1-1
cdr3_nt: TGCGCCAGCAGCCTCCCCGGCACTGAAGCTTTCTTT
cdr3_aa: CASSLPGTEAFF

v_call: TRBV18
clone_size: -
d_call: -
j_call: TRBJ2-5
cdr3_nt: TGTGCCAGCTCTGACCTAGCATCAGAGACCCAGTACTTC
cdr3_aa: CASSDLASETQYF

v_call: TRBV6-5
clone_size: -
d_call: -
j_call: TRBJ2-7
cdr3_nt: TGTGCCAGCAGTTACACACCTACGGGCCACTACGAGCAGTACTTC
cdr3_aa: CASSYTPTGHYEQYF

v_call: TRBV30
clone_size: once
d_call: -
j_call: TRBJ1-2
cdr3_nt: TGTGCCTGGAGTGTACGAGGCAGGCGACCCTATGGCTACACCTTC
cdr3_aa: CAWSVRGRRPYGYTF

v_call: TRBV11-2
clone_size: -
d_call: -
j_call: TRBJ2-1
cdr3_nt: TGTGCCAGCAGCTTAGTCGACAATGAGCAGTTCTTC
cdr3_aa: CASSLVDNEQFF

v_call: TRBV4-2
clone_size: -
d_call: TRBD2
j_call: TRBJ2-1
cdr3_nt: TGTGCCAGCAGCCCGACGGGACTACGCATATACAATGAGCAGTTCTTC
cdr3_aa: CASSPTGLRIYNEQFF

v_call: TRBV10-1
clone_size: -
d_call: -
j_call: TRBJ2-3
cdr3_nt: TGCGCCAGCAGTGCCGGGTTGGCAGAAAGGGGCGATACGCAGTATTTT
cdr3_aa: CASSAGLAERGDTQYF

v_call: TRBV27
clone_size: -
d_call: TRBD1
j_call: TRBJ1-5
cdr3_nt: TGTGCCAGCAGCCCCGGGACAGTTAGCAATCAGCCCCAGCATTTT
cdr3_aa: CASSPGTVSNQPQHF

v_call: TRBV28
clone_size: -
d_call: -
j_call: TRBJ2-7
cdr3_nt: TGTGCCAGCATTGGGCACCTTGGAAACGAGCAGTACTTC
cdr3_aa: CASIGHLGNEQYF